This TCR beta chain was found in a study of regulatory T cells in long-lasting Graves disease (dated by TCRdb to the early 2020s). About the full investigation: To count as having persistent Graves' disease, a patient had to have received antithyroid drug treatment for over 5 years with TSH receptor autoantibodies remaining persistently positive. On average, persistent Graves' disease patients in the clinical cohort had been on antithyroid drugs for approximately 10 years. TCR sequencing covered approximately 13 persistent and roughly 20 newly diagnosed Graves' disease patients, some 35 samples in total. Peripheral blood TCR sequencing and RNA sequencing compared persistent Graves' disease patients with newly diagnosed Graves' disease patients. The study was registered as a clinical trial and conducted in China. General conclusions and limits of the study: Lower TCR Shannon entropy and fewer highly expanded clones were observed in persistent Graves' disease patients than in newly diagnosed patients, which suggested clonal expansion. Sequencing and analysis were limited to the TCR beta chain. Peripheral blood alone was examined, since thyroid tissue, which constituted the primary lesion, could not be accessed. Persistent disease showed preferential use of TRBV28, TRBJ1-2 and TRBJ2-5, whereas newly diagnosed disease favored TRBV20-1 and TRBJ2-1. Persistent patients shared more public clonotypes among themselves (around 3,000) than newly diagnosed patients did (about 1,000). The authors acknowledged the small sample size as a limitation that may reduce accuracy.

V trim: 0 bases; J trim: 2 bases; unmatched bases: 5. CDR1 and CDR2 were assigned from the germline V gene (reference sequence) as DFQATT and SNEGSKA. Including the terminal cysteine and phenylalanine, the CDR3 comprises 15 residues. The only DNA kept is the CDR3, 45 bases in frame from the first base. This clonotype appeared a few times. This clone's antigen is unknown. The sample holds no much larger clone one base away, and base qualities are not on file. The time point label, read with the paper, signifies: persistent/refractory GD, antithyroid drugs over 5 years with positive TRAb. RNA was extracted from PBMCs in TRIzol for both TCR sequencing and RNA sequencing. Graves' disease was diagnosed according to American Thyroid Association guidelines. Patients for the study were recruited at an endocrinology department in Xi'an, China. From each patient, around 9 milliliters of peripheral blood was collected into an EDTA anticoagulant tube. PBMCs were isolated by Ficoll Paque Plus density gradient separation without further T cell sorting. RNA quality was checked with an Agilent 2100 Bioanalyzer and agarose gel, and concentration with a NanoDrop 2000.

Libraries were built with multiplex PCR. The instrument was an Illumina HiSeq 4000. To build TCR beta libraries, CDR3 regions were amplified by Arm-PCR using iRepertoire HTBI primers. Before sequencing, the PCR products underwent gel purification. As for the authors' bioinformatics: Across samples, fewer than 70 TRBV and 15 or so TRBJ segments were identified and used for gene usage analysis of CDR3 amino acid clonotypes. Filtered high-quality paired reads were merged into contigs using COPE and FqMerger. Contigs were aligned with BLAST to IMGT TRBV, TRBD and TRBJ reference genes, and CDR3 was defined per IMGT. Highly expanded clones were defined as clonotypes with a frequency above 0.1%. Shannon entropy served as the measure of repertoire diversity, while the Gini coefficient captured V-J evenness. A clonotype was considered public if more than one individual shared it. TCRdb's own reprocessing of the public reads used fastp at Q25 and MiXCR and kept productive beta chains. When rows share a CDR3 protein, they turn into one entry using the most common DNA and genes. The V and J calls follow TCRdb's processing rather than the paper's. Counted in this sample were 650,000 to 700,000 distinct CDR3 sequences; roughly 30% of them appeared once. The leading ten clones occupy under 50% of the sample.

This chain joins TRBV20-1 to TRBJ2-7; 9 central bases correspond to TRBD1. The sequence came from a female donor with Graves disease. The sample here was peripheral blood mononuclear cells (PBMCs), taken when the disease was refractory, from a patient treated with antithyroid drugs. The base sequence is TGCAGTGCTAGAGATTTGGGACAGGGCGCCTACGAGCAGTACTTC. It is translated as CSARDLGQGAYEQYF.